This T cell receptor (beta chain) emerged from a study of blood T cell repertoires in COVID-19. Original data processing: Counts of nucleated cells, estimated from reference gene primer amplification, were obtained. TCRdb's table, derived via immunoSEQ multiplex PCR, lists solely in-frame clones and lacks some. V, J and clone size were drawn from that table, and D and trimming were deduced from the DNA. The sample yields 310,000 or so clones, about 85% seen once. Everyone who took part was 18 to 89 years old, and they came from about two dozen US areas. The study assigned cohorts using participant-reported clinical history. This clone was observed once. Specimen: PBMCs or T cells enriched from blood (not recorded which). The clonotype was recovered from a woman aged 25 to 39 who had recovered from COVID-19.

CDR3 region: CAWKGQGLTPQHF. The CDR3 DNA follows: TGTGCCTGGAAGGGACAGGGCCTCACGCCCCAGCATTTT. The chain joins TRBV30 to TRBJ1-5, with TRBD1 identical over 9 bases. The CDR3 runs 13 residues. Unmatched junction bases numbered 7, after V lost 4 bases and J lost 9 bases. Germline CDR1 and CDR2: GTSNPN and SVGIG (reference sequence).